Included here is one T cell receptor beta chain sequence, with context. As yet, its antigen is unknown. One end of the junction is discordant with germline, which a read error may explain. The data were obtained in a study of regulatory T cells in long-lasting Graves disease. Study as a whole: Antithyroid drug intake by newly diagnosed Graves' patients had lasted under 3 months. Study-level findings and limits: Persistent cases favored TRBV28, TRBJ1-2 and TRBJ2-5.

Building the TCR beta libraries relied on iRepertoire HTBI primers, and CDR3 regions underwent Arm-PCR. From the multiplex PCR reads, TCRdb called clonotypes with MiXCR, one entry per CDR3 protein. The sample holds hundreds of thousands of distinct CDR3 sequences, about 13% seen once. The CDR3 covers 15 residues. This sample's time point: newly diagnosed GD, antithyroid drugs for less than 3 months. Construction of the TCR library relied on RNA isolated from PBMCs. The sample was also linked to a second study, of T cells in Graves' hyperthyroidism and ophthalmopathy. That report notes: Exclusion of patients followed from uncontrolled infection, other autoimmune disease, pregnancy or lactation.

This specimen consisted of peripheral blood mononuclear cells (PBMCs), obtained at new diagnosis, from a patient treated with antithyroid drugs. The rearrangement joins TRBV12-3 or TRBV12-4 to TRBJ2-4; D is possibly TRBD2 (5 bases). The receptor comes from a man aged 25 to 45 with Graves disease. The CDR3: CAGRLRGQAKNIQYF. CDR3 nucleotides: TGTGCCGGCAGGCTTCGGGGTCAAGCCAAAAACATTCAGTACTTC.